One and the same sample provided the 11 T cell receptor beta chains below, sequenced in a study of regulatory T cells in long-lasting Graves disease. Arm-PCR of CDR3 regions and iRepertoire HTBI primers were used to build TCR beta libraries. MiXCR, applied by TCRdb to the multiplex PCR reads, yields one record per CDR3 protein. The sample includes some 600,000 distinct CDR3 sequences, roughly a sixth of them seen just once. Time point given: newly diagnosed GD, antithyroid drugs for less than 3 months. After RNA was extracted from PBMCs, the TCR library was made from it. These data were likewise used in another study, on T cells in Graves' hyperthyroidism and ophthalmopathy.

Sequencing was performed on peripheral blood mononuclear cells (PBMCs), taken at new diagnosis, from a patient treated with antithyroid drugs. The origin of the receptors is a man between 18 and 29 years old with Graves disease.

In its sample, this clonotype was seen many times. The V and J genes are TRBV3-1 and TRBJ2-7, with TRBD2 matching over 7 bases. Per germline, CDR1 LGHDT and CDR2 YNNKEL (reference sequence). The trim removed 5 bases at V and 3 bases at J, leaving 10 bases unmatched. There are 15 residues in the CDR3. Here the CDR3 reads CASSYKAGADYEQYF. As DNA, the CDR3 is TGTGCCAGCAGCTACAAGGCGGGAGCAGACTACGAGCAGTACTTC.

Details on this clonotype: This may be a read error, as it is one base from a much larger clone. This rearrangement joins TRBV6-1 to TRBJ1-1, with D unclear. The CDR3 is 15 amino acids. Germline CDR1 reads MNHNS; CDR2 reads SASEGT. The DNA of the CDR3 is TGTGCCGGCAGAACATGGACGGGAGACAACACTGAAGCTTTCTTT. Protein sequence: CAGRTWTGDNTEAFF.

The table lists this clonotype with many counts. This rearrangement joins TRBV13 to TRBJ2-1, with TRBD1 matching over 9 bases. This CDR3 is built from 15 residues. Trimming removed 5 bases from V and 5 bases from J; junction bases left unmatched: 7. Germline-derived CDR1 and CDR2 are PRHDT and FYEKMQ (reference sequence). The DNA for the CDR3 is TGTGCCAGCAGCCCCCTGGACAGGGGTCACAATGAGCAGTTCTTC. Translating it yields CASSPLDRGHNEQFF.

In this sample, this clonotype turned up many times. The J gene is TRBJ1-4, the V gene TRBV11-1; 7 bases fit TRBD1. J was trimmed by 8 bases and V by 2 bases; bases with no gene match: 5. The CDR3 extends over 14 amino acids. The germline V gene has CDR1 SGHAT and CDR2 FQDESV (reference sequence). Written as DNA, the CDR3 is TGTGCCAGCAGCTTATCACAGGGGAGAGAAAAACTGTTTTTT. The encoded protein is CASSLSQGREKLFF.

This chain joins TRBV5-6 and TRBJ1-3; D perhaps matches TRBD1 (5 bases). Trimming stripped 3 bases from V and 0 bases from J, with 10 bases between. Germline assignment: CDR1 SGHDT and CDR2 YYEEEE. The CDR3 loop spans 15 amino acids. CDR3 bases: TGTGCCAGCAGCTCAGGGACTCACTCTGGAAACACCATATATTTT. Translating it yields CASSSGTHSGNTIYF.

This clonotype occurred many times. This rearrangement joins TRBV5-1 to TRBJ1-1; D unresolved. Trimming removed 7 bases at V and 1 base at J, with 8 bases between. CDR1 SGHRS and CDR2 YFSETQ come from the germline V gene. This CDR3 has 12 amino acids. CDR3 sequence reads: CASGRENTEAFF. CDR3 nucleotides: TGCGCCAGCGGTAGGGAGAACACTGAAGCTTTCTTT.

Many counts were recorded for this clonotype. The V and J genes are TRBV20-1 and TRBJ2-7, with 7 bases that match TRBD1. The CDR3 covers 14 residues. Germline loops: CDR1 DFQATT, CDR2 SNEGSKA (reference sequence). The V gene end was trimmed by 2 bases and the J gene end by 2 bases; junction bases not matched to a gene: 6. CDR3 region: CSARWGQGAYEQYF. DNA of the CDR3: TGCAGTGCTAGATGGGGTCAGGGGGCCTACGAGCAGTACTTC.

This clonotype was detected only a few times. The chain has TRBV19 and TRBJ2-7, with D tentatively TRBD2 (6 bases). Germline V gene data show CDR1 as LNHDA and CDR2 as SQIVND (reference sequence). Between the trimmed V and J ends, which lost 5 bases and 1 base, there was a span of 9 bases. There are 13 residues in the CDR3. CDR3 in amino acids: CASSAGSSYEQYF. CDR3 DNA sequence: TGTGCCAGTAGTGCCGGGAGTTCCTACGAGCAGTACTTC.

This clonotype has ten or more counts. The chain has TRBV7-9 and TRBJ1-2; the match to TRBD1 covers 9 bases. V lost 0 bases to trimming and J lost 5 bases; unmatched junction nucleotides: 4. CDR3 length: 15 amino acids. In germline, CDR1 is SEHNR, CDR2 FQNEAQ (reference sequence). In nucleotides, the CDR3 is TGTGCCAGCAGCTTAGCTACAGGACAGGGGTATGGCTACACCTTC. It translates to CASSLATGQGYGYTF.

This clonotype was detected many times. For the CDR3, the DNA is TGTGCCAGCAAACAGGGGGCGCGGGAGCAGTACTTC. Its protein is CASKQGAREQYF. This chain joins TRBV12-3 or TRBV12-4 and TRBJ2-7, with 9 bases aligning to TRBD1. Germline trimming cut 7 bases from V and 7 bases from J; bases unmatched to any gene: 5. The CDR3 runs to 12 residues.

This clonotype showed up many times. For the CDR3, the DNA is TGTGCCAGCAGTGAAAGCGCGGGACAGGGGGCATCTGAGCAGTTCTTC. It specifies CASSESAGQGASEQFF. This rearrangement joins TRBV2 to TRBJ2-1, with 12 bases fitting TRBD1. Germline CDR1 is SNHLY and CDR2 is FYNNEI. The V and J ends lost 2 bases and 9 bases, in that order; junction bases with no gene match: 8. There are 16 residues in the CDR3. The variable domain in full, with the rest retrieved from reference TRBV2 and TRBJ2-1, is EPEVTQTPSHQVTQMGQEVILRCVPISNHLYFYWYRQILGQKVEFLVSFYNNEISEKSEIFDDQFSVERPDGSNFTLKIRSTKLEDSAMYFCASSESAGQGASEQFFGPGTRLTVL.